These 17 T cell receptor beta chains were sequenced from one sample in a study of PD-L1 blockade in urothelial cancer. Using immunoSEQ multiplex PCR, the repertoire was profiled, and TCRdb retains in-frame clones only, with some absent. The table shows tens of thousands of clones, with roughly 79% occurring only once. As to time point: pretreatment peripheral blood. Material: PBMCs, obtained around atezolizumab (anti-PD-L1) treatment. These receptors were collected from a man aged 70 or older with urothelial cancer.

The V and J genes are TRBV10-3 and TRBJ2-6; D gene uncertain. Germline V gives CDR1 ENHRY, CDR2 SYGVKD. V shed 6 bases and J shed 1 base, with 10 bases lying between them. The CDR3 spans 15 residues. The DNA of the CDR3 is TGTGCCATCAGCGTATACGGGTCTGGGGCCAACGTCCTGACTTTC. Translating it yields CAISVYGSGANVLTF.

The chain carries TRBV6-1 and TRBJ1-5; the D is unclear. Germline assignment: CDR1 MNHNS and CDR2 SASEGT. CDR3 length: 12 residues. V lost 7 bases and J lost 7, with 11 bases in between. CDR3 DNA sequence: TGTGCCAGCACCTTAGGAGGGCAGCCCCAGCATTTT. It encodes CASTLGGQPQHF.

Only one count was recorded for this clone. This chain connects TRBV7-7 to TRBJ2-5, with 9 bases aligning to TRBD1. This CDR3 contains 15 residues. After removal of 4 bases from V and 4 bases from J, the junction contained 7 bases not matched to a gene. CDR1 is SSHAT, CDR2 FNYEAQ, per germline (reference sequence). The CDR3 sequence: CASSSGQGMGETQYF. For the CDR3, the DNA is TGTGCCAGCAGCTCCGGACAGGGGATGGGAGAGACCCAGTACTTC.

The V and J genes are TRBV7-9 and TRBJ1-1; 7 nucleotides line up with TRBD1. The CDR3 is made up of 13 amino acids. J gave up 1 base and V 5 bases, and 1 base lay outside the gene matches. CDR1 and CDR2 from the germline V gene are SEHNR and FQNEAQ (reference sequence). Here the CDR3 DNA reads TGTGCCAGCAGCCGGACAGGGAACACTGAAGCTTTCTTT. Its protein product is CASSRTGNTEAFF.

V usage is TRBV15 and J usage is TRBJ2-5; the match to TRBD2 covers 9 bases. The trim removed 6 bases at V and 5 bases at J, leaving 13 bases unmatched. Germline V gene sequence: CDR1 LNHNV, CDR2 YYDKDF (reference sequence). The CDR3 is made up of 16 amino acids. CDR3 sequence (DNA): TGTGCCACCAGTCCCTTTCCCTTAGCGGGAGTGGAGACCCAGTACTTC. Translating gives CATSPFPLAGVETQYF.

This clone occurred a few times. The V gene is TRBV19, the J gene TRBJ2-5; D is perhaps TRBD1 (6 bases). Trimming removed 7 bases from V and 5 bases from J, with 14 bases in between. Germline CDR1 LNHDA, CDR2 SQIVND (reference sequence). The CDR3 is 13 residues long. The CDR3, as DNA: TGTGCCAGTAACGCAGGGGTCCAGGAGACCCAGTACTTC. Translating gives CASNAGVQETQYF.

The V and J genes are TRBV18 and TRBJ2-3, with D possibly TRBD2 on 6 matching bases. The CDR3 has 15 amino acids. V lost 4 bases and J 2 bases, leaving 13 bases between the germline ends. Per the germline V gene, CDR1 is KGHSH and CDR2 is LQKENI. CDR3 region: CASSQGTSATDTQYF. CDR3 sequence (DNA): TGTGCCAGCTCACAAGGGACTTCCGCCACAGATACGCAGTATTTT.

The V and J genes are TRBV5-4 and TRBJ1-1; D ambiguous. The CDR3 has 15 amino acids. V was trimmed by 1 base and J by 0 bases, leaving 10 bases between them. Germline V gene sequence: CDR1 SGHNT, CDR2 YYREEE (reference sequence). The CDR3 DNA is TGTGCCAGCAGCTTGTTTCTCAACATGAACACTGAAGCTTTCTTT. This translates into CASSLFLNMNTEAFF.

The chain joins TRBV6-5 to TRBJ1-1; 8 bases are a match to TRBD1. The CDR3 is made up of 16 amino acids. The J segment lost 1 base and the V segment lost 3 bases, leaving 7 bases of the junction unmatched. CDR1 and CDR2 (germline): MNHEY, SVGAGI. CDR3 region: CASSYEAGGENTEAFF. Written as DNA, the CDR3 is TGTGCCAGCAGTTATGAGGCAGGGGGCGAGAACACTGAAGCTTTCTTT.

V and J are TRBV19 and TRBJ1-1, with 7 bases fitting TRBD1. The V gene's germline CDR1 is LNHDA and CDR2 SQIVND (reference sequence). V lost 7 bases, J lost 4 bases, and 9 bases stayed unmatched. This CDR3 region has 14 residues. CDR3 loop: CASNPQGVGTEAFF. DNA of the CDR3: TGTGCCAGTAATCCCCAGGGGGTGGGCACTGAAGCTTTCTTT.

The rearrangement uses TRBV29-1 and TRBJ1-1; 8 positions match TRBD1. Losses at the gene ends were 4 bases for V and 5 bases for J; bases not matched to a gene: 3. The CDR3 loop spans 12 amino acids. CDR1 and CDR2 from the germline V gene are SQVTM and ANQGSEA. For the CDR3, the DNA is TGCAGCGTTGGACAGGGGCCGACTGAAGCTTTCTTT. Residues: CSVGQGPTEAFF. Complete variable domain (other parts from reference TRBV29-1 and TRBJ1-1): SAVISQKPSRDICQRGTSLTIQCQVDSQVTMMFWYRQQPGQSLTLIATANQGSEATYESGFVIDKFPISRPNLTFSTLTVSNMSPEDSSIYLCSVGQGPTEAFFGQGTRLTVV.

The chain employs TRBV9 and TRBJ1-6; 7 bases are a match to TRBD1. Looked up from germline, CDR1 is SGDLS and CDR2 is YYNGEE. V was pared by 4 bases and J by 6 bases, with 4 bases of the junction left unmatched. This CDR3 contains 14 residues. The CDR3 sequence: CASSTGQINSPLHF. CDR3 sequence (DNA): TGTGCCAGCAGCACGGGACAGATTAATTCACCCCTCCACTTT. The whole variable domain, remainder taken from reference TRBV9 and TRBJ1-6, is DSGVTQTPKHLITATGQRVTLRCSPRSGDLSVYWYQQSLDQGLQFLIQYYNGEERAKGNILERFSAQQFPDLHSELNLSSLELGDSALYFCASSTGQINSPLHFGNGTRLTVT.

V usage is TRBV11-3 and J usage is TRBJ2-3, with 14 bases fitting TRBD2. Germline assignment: CDR1 SGHNT and CDR2 YENEEA. The CDR3 loop spans 18 amino acids. V gave up 5 bases and J gave up 6 bases; unmatched junction bases: 13. This chain's CDR3 is CASSQRTSGRPGVDTQYF. The CDR3 DNA is TGTGCCAGCAGCCAGAGGACTAGCGGGAGGCCTGGTGTGGATACGCAGTATTTT.

The gene calls are TRBV30 and TRBJ1-1; D is perhaps TRBD1 (5 bases). The germline V and J ends were trimmed by 6 bases and 1 base, with 18 bases remaining between them. There are 15 residues in the CDR3. Germline CDR1 and CDR2: GTSNPN and SVGIG (reference sequence). CDR3 loop: CACSAFGTQNTEAFF. The CDR3 bases are TGTGCCTGTTCCGCCTTCGGGACTCAGAACACTGAAGCTTTCTTT.

V is TRBV5-6 and J is TRBJ2-1; 12 nucleotides match TRBD2. Germline trimming cut 4 bases from V and 9 bases from J; bases unmatched to any gene: 8. Germline V CDR1 and CDR2: SGHDT, YYEEEE. The CDR3 has 15 amino acids. The CDR3 protein is CASSKPSGGAGEQFF. As DNA, the CDR3 is TGTGCCAGCAGCAAACCTAGCGGGGGGGCCGGTGAGCAGTTCTTC. Full variable domain (remainder filled in from reference TRBV5-6 and TRBJ2-1): DAGVTQSPTHLIKTRGQQVTLRCSPKSGHDTVSWYQQALGQGPQFIFQYYEEEERQRGNFPDRFSGHQFPNYSSELNVNALLLGDSALYLCASSKPSGGAGEQFFGPGTRLTVL.

Here the CDR3 reads CASSERGSGETQYF. The DNA for the CDR3 is TGTGCCAGCAGTGAAAGGGGGTCAGGAGAGACCCAGTACTTC. The genes are TRBV2 and TRBJ2-5; D may be TRBD1 (6 bases). The CDR3 extends over 14 amino acids. Looked up from germline, CDR1 is SNHLY and CDR2 is FYNNEI. V shed 2 bases and J shed 4 bases, with 11 bases lying between them. Filled out from reference TRBV2 and TRBJ2-5, the complete variable domain reads EPEVTQTPSHQVTQMGQEVILRCVPISNHLYFYWYRQILGQKVEFLVSFYNNEISEKSEIFDDQFSVERPDGSNFTLKIRSTKLEDSAMYFCASSERGSGETQYFGPGTRLLVL.

The chain joins TRBV27 to TRBJ1-5; TRBD1 might be the D (6 bases). Germline values: CDR1 MNHEY, CDR2 SMNVEV (reference sequence). CDR3 length equals 14 residues. Trimming shortened V by 4 bases and J by 3 bases, and 10 bases separated the two germline ends. The CDR3 bases are TGTGCCAGCAGTTCCGGGGGGCTCAATCAGCCCCAGCATTTT. It specifies CASSSGGLNQPQHF.